Listed here are 22 T cell receptor beta chains from one sample, sequenced in a study of neurological immune-mediated disorders. TCRdb processed the 5' RACE reads anew with MiXCR; each CDR3 protein has one entry. The sample includes fewer than 65,000 distinct CDR3 sequences, about a tenth seen only once; the top ten take approximately 5%. Sequenced material: PBMCs. These receptors all stem from a man aged 65 to 79 with HTLV-1-associated myelopathy (HAM/TSP).

This clonotype was observed at least ten times. CDR3 loop: CASSVNEYSYEQYF. CDR3 in DNA: TGTGCCAGCAGCGTCAACGAGTACTCCTACGAGCAGTACTTC. This chain links TRBV9 with TRBJ2-7; no clear D. CDR1 and CDR2 from the germline V gene are SGDLS and YYNGEE. The CDR3 runs to 14 residues. V lost 2 bases, J lost 0 bases, and 9 bases lay in between.

This clonotype was counted at least ten times. The chain links TRBV7-2 to TRBJ2-3; D call uncertain. The CDR3 is 13 residues long. Per germline, CDR1 SGHTA and CDR2 FQGNSA. V lost 5 bases to trimming and J lost 4 bases, with 10 bases between them. CDR3 DNA: TGTGCCAGCAGCACCGGTAGCCCAGATACGCAGTATTTT. Translated: CASSTGSPDTQYF.

The V and J genes are TRBV24-1 and TRBJ2-5; 9 positions agree with TRBD1. From germline, CDR1 is KGHDR and CDR2 SFDVKD. J was trimmed by 0 bases and V by 3 bases; bases with no gene match: 4. This CDR3 has 16 residues. The CDR3 coding sequence is TGTGCCACCAGTGATGGAGGACAGGGGTACCAAGAGACCCAGTACTTC. Translating it yields CATSDGGQGYQETQYF.

In its sample, this clonotype was seen many times. This sequence joins TRBV12-3 or TRBV12-4 and TRBJ2-1, with TRBD2 as a possible D gene (7 bases). This CDR3 region has 16 residues. V lost 5 bases and J 4 bases, leaving 18 bases between the germline ends. The CDR3 DNA is TGTGCCAGCAGTGCCTGGAGGAGGGGGGGATACAATGAGCAGTTCTTC. It translates to CASSAWRRGGYNEQFF.

Ten or more counts support this clonotype. The rearrangement links TRBV4-2 to TRBJ2-5; D may be TRBD1 (6 bases). CDR3 size: 15 residues. Looked up from germline, CDR1 is LGHNA and CDR2 is YNFKEQ. V dropped 1 base and J dropped 4 bases, with 13 bases sitting between them. The CDR3 here is CASSQASGAAETQYF. The CDR3 DNA follows: TGTGCCAGCAGCCAAGCGTCAGGGGCGGCAGAGACCCAGTACTTC.

This clonotype was observed many times. V gene TRBV5-1 combines with J gene TRBJ2-7, with 7 bases that match TRBD1. After removal of 4 bases from V and 5 bases from J, the junction contained 9 bases not matched to a gene. Germline assignment: CDR1 SGHRS and CDR2 YFSETQ. CDR3 length: 14 residues. The CDR3 coding sequence is TGCGCCAGCAGCCCGGCACAGGGGCTCAACGAGCAGTACTTC. Protein product: CASSPAQGLNEQYF.

The table lists this clonotype with many counts. The chain carries TRBV6-2 or TRBV6-3 and TRBJ2-7; D remains unclear. Trimming pared 0 bases from V and 0 bases from J, leaving 9 bases between. The germline gives CDR1 MNHEY, CDR2 SVGEGT. The CDR3 extends over 15 amino acids. As DNA, the CDR3 is TGTGCCAGCAGTTACTCTAGGGAAAGCTCCTACGAGCAGTACTTC. It translates to CASSYSRESSYEQYF.

This clonotype has at least ten counts. The chain links TRBV20-1 to TRBJ2-7, with 8 bases identical to TRBD2. V dropped 4 bases and J dropped 1; count of bases not matched to a gene: 6. CDR1 is DFQATT, CDR2 SNEGSKA, per germline (reference sequence). CDR3 length: 14 residues. The CDR3 nucleotides are TGCAGTGCTATGGTAGCGGGACCTTCCTACGAGCAGTACTTC. Translated, it gives CSAMVAGPSYEQYF.

This clonotype was found many times. J is TRBJ2-5 and V is TRBV12-3 or TRBV12-4, with D possibly being TRBD1 (6 bases). This CDR3 has 14 residues. V dropped 5 bases and J dropped 10 bases, with 20 bases sitting between them. CDR3 residues: CASSAPGHTPHQYF. The CDR3 DNA follows: TGTGCCAGCAGTGCTCCGGGACACACACCCCACCAGTACTTC.

In its sample, this clonotype was seen many times. The chain joins TRBV20-1 to TRBJ2-7, with D possibly TRBD1 on 6 matching bases. Germline V lookup: CDR1 DFQATT, CDR2 SNEGSKA (reference sequence). Between the trimmed V and J ends, which lost 6 bases and 1 base, there was a span of 13 bases. The length of the CDR3 is 13 residues. The CDR3 loop reads CSAGKDRSYEQYF. In nucleotides, the CDR3 is TGCAGTGCGGGAAAGGACAGATCCTACGAGCAGTACTTC.

In its sample, this clonotype was seen many times. The V and J genes are TRBV20-1 and TRBJ2-3; the match to TRBD1 covers 8 bases. Germline V gene data show CDR1 as DFQATT and CDR2 as SNEGSKA (reference sequence). CDR3 length: 15 amino acids. V gave up 1 base and J gave up 4 bases; unmatched junction bases: 7. CDR3 protein: CSARARTGPPDTQYF. The CDR3, as DNA: TGCAGTGCTAGAGCCCGGACAGGGCCTCCAGATACGCAGTATTTT.

There are many counts of this clonotype. J is TRBJ2-4 and V is TRBV20-1; a possible D gene is TRBD2 (6 bases). Germline loops: CDR1 DFQATT, CDR2 SNEGSKA (reference sequence). V gave up 1 base and J gave up 0 bases, with 7 bases separating them. The CDR3 spans 14 residues. The CDR3 spells CSARGTIAKNIQYF. The CDR3, as DNA: TGCAGTGCTAGAGGGACTATAGCCAAAAACATTCAGTACTTC.

This clonotype has a count of ten or more. The rearrangement uses TRBV12-3 or TRBV12-4 and TRBJ2-5; D is ambiguous. Trimming stripped 4 bases from V and 6 bases from J, with 6 bases between. This CDR3 is 11 amino acids long. The CDR3 DNA reads as TGTGCCAGCAGTTATACGAAGACCCAGTACTTC. Translating gives CASSYTKTQYF.

This clonotype has a count of ten or more. The rearrangement joins TRBV2 to TRBJ2-1; D is unclear. The CDR3 is 13 amino acids. CDR1 and CDR2 from the germline V gene are SNHLY and FYNNEI. Trimming took 9 bases from V and 1 from J, leaving 10 bases between them. The CDR3 region is CASSIGSYNEQFF. DNA of the CDR3: TGTGCCAGTAGTATAGGTTCCTACAATGAGCAGTTCTTC.

This clonotype was counted ten times or more. The genes are TRBV5-8 and TRBJ2-2; D is possibly TRBD1 or TRBD2 (5 bases each). The germline CDR1 and CDR2 sequences are SGHTS and YDEGEE. The CDR3 extends over 15 amino acids. V shed 6 bases and J shed 4 bases, with 16 bases lying between them. The CDR3, as DNA: TGTGCCAGCATCCGGGACCCCGGTGGCACCGGGGAGCTGTTTTTT. The encoded protein is CASIRDPGGTGELFF.

This clonotype showed up many times. The gene calls are TRBV20-1 and TRBJ2-7, with D hard to call. Per germline, CDR1 DFQATT and CDR2 SNEGSKA (reference sequence). V was cut by 5 bases and J by 0 bases, with 14 bases left in between. This CDR3 is built from 14 residues. The CDR3 sequence: CSASGYLSSYEQYF. The CDR3 DNA reads TGCAGTGCTTCCGGCTACCTGAGCTCCTACGAGCAGTACTTC.

Notes on this clonotype: A read error may explain this, as a much larger clone is one base away. The rearrangement links TRBV18 to TRBJ2-2, with no clear D. The length of the CDR3 is 14 residues. CDR1 and CDR2 from the germline V gene are KGHSH and LQKENI. The CDR3 DNA sequence: TGTGTCAGCTCACCACCCGGGAACACCGGGGAGCTGTTTTTT. Translating gives CVSSPPGNTGELFF.

At least ten counts were recorded for this clonotype. The CDR3 sequence: CSAGPRTQGMYEQYF. The CDR3 bases are TGCAGTGCGGGACCCCGGACACAGGGAATGTACGAGCAGTACTTC. The V call is TRBV20-1, the J call TRBJ2-7; TRBD1 is a possible D gene (6 bases). The CDR3 is made up of 15 amino acids. V was pared by 6 bases and J by 4 bases, with 22 bases between. Germline V gives CDR1 DFQATT, CDR2 SNEGSKA (reference sequence).

This clonotype was counted a few times. The V and J genes are TRBV12-3 or TRBV12-4 and TRBJ1-5; no firm D call. Trimming took 4 bases from V and 3 from J, leaving 10 bases between them. The CDR3 has 14 amino acids. The DNA for the CDR3 is TGTGCCAGCAGTTCGCGAGCCACCAATCAGCCCCAGCATTTT. Encoded protein: CASSSRATNQPQHF.

This clonotype has a count of ten or more. The rearrangement joins TRBV15 to TRBJ2-1; D is possibly TRBD2 (5 bases). CDR3 size: 13 residues. Germline V gives CDR1 LNHNV, CDR2 YYDKDF (reference sequence). Trimming pared 6 bases from V and 3 bases from J, leaving 9 bases between. The CDR3 bases are TGTGCCACCAGGAAGCGGATCTACAATGAGCAGTTCTTC. Encoded protein: CATRKRIYNEQFF. The variable domain in full, with the rest retrieved from reference TRBV15 and TRBJ2-1, is DAMVIQNPRYQVTQFGKPVTLSCSQTLNHNVMYWYQQKSSQAPKLLFHYYDKDFNNEADTPDNFQSRRPNTSFCFLDIRSPGLGDTAMYLCATRKRIYNEQFFGPGTRLTVL.

This clonotype was found many times. The rearrangement uses TRBV2 and TRBJ1-1, with D unresolved. CDR3 length equals 12 residues. From germline, CDR1 is SNHLY and CDR2 FYNNEI. Trimming took 7 bases from V and 3 from J, leaving 9 bases between them. This chain's CDR3 is CASTGEYTEAFF. CDR3 DNA sequence: TGTGCCAGCACTGGGGAGTACACTGAAGCTTTCTTT.

The chain recombines TRBV5-1 with TRBJ2-7, with D possibly TRBD1 on 5 matching bases. CDR1 is SGHRS, CDR2 YFSETQ, per germline. CDR3 size: 12 residues. Trimming removed 0 bases from V and 6 bases from J, with 7 bases in between. CDR3 region: CASSLAGLEQYF. CDR3 nucleotides: TGCGCCAGCAGCTTGGCAGGGCTCGAGCAGTACTTC.